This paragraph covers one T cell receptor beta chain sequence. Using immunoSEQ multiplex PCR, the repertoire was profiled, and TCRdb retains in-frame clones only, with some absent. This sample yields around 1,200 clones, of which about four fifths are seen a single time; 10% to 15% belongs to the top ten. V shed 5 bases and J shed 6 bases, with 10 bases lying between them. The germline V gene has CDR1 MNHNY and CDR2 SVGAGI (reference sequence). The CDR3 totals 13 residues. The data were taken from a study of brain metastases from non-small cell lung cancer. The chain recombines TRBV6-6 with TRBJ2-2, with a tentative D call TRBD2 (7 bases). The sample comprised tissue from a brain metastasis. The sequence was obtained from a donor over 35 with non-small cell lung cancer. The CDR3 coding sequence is TGTGCCAGCAGTAAGGGGGGGGCCGGGGAGCTGTTTTTT. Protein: CASSKGGAGELFF.